This paragraph reports one TCR beta chain. This clonotype was counted at least ten times. Its antigen is not yet known. No much larger clonotype is one base removed from it; base qualities were not supplied. The CDR3, cysteine through phenylalanine, is 15 amino acids long. Only CDR3 DNA is held: 45 bases, read in frame from base 1. Trimming takes 4 bases off V and 0 bases off J; junction bases not matched to a gene: 3. CDR1 and CDR2, looked up from the germline V gene, are KGHSH and LQKENI. The axillary draining lymph nodes of breast cancer patients were the source of the lymph node samples. The data derive from a study of breast tumors, draining lymph nodes, adjacent tissues (dated by TCRdb to between 2015 and 2016). Context from the whole study: In breast cancer patients, the study compared the TCR beta repertoires of tumor, adjacent nontumor tissue and axillary lymph nodes. The study was designed to assess the relationships and possible T-cell exchange between tumor, surrounding tissue and draining lymph node repertoires in human breast cancer. Findings and caveats that apply to the study as a whole: Tumor and nontumor tissue repertoires were found to be significantly more similar in luminal-like than in basal-like breast cancer. The study presented the conclusion that tumor T cells originate in lymph nodes as consistent with a hypothesis, not as something directly demonstrated. The data were considered consistent with most tumor T cells being derived from the lymph node and subsequently expanding within tumor tissue. Tumor T-cell repertoires showed less diversity than lymph node repertoires and more diversity than nontumor tissue repertoires, and tumor T-cell repertoires showed preferential V and J gene usage.

Reads for this sample came from an Illumina HiSeq 2000. TCR beta chain libraries were generated through multiplex PCR amplification. The amplified TCR beta chain products were analyzed by high-throughput sequencing. TCRdb redid the processing of the public reads, applying fastp at Q25 and MiXCR, and retained in-frame beta chains. Entries are consolidated by CDR3 protein sequence, retaining the most common genes and DNA. Here the sample has roughly 130,000 distinct CDR3 sequences; approximately 29% occur a single time. Approximately 2.3% of the sample is held by the ten biggest clonotypes. Recombination linked TRBV18 to TRBJ2-1; 7 bases in the junction line up with TRBD2. This clonotype was sampled from a female donor with breast cancer. Some clones in this sample may be carry-over from other donors' samples. The sequenced sample was axillary lymph node tissue. The CDR3 is CASSRGSSSYNEQFF. Here is the DNA: TGTGCCAGCTCACGCGGGAGTAGCTCCTACAATGAGCAGTTCTTC. Here the CDR3 is joined to the reference TRBV18 and TRBJ2-1 genes, and the full variable domain is: NAGVMQNPRHLVRRRGQEARLRCSPMKGHSHVYWYRQLPEEGLKFMVYLQKENIIDESGMPKERFSAEFPKEGPSILRIQQVVRGDSAAYFCASSRGSSSYNEQFFGPGTRLTVL.